The 23 T cell receptor beta chains given below trace back to one sample, sequenced in a study of T cell responses to AZD1222 COVID-19 vaccine. Sequencing used immunoSEQ multiplex PCR; TCRdb keeps in-frame clones, though not all of them. The sample carries more than 80,000 clones, 80% to 90% recorded once. Specimen: peripheral blood, collected 28 days after the second AZD1222 dose. The receptors stem from an adult who received the AZD1222 COVID-19 vaccine.

The J gene is TRBJ2-1, the V gene TRBV6-5, with 11 bases identical to TRBD2. The CDR3 is 15 amino acids. Trimming took 3 bases from V and 9 from J; bases not matched to a gene: 7. Germline loops: CDR1 MNHEY, CDR2 SVGAGI. The CDR3 DNA sequence: TGTGCCAGCAGTTATGGGCTTAGCGGGGGGGCTGAGCAGTTCTTC. Residues: CASSYGLSGGAEQFF.

The chain links TRBV6-5 to TRBJ1-1; the D gene is possibly TRBD1 (6 bases). The CDR3 sequence is 15 residues long. The V end lost 6 bases, the J end lost 5 bases, and 19 bases lay between the germline ends. Per the germline V gene, CDR1 is MNHEY and CDR2 is SVGAGI. In DNA form, the CDR3 reads TGTGCCAGCAGCCCACTGTCGGGGGCTCAGACTGAAGCTTTCTTT. Its protein is CASSPLSGAQTEAFF.

This chain connects TRBV30 to TRBJ1-3, with D unclear. Per germline, CDR1 GTSNPN and CDR2 SVGIG (reference sequence). V was pared by 4 bases and J by 7 bases, with 11 bases between. The CDR3 has 12 residues. The CDR3 nucleotides are TGTGCCTGGACGGAGGAGGAGAACACCATATATTTT. This translates into CAWTEEENTIYF.

This clone was seen just once. This sequence joins TRBV30 and TRBJ2-5; D gene uncertain. V lost 2 bases and J lost 5, with 3 bases in between. The germline V gene has CDR1 GTSNPN and CDR2 SVGIG (reference sequence). This CDR3 has 10 amino acids. The CDR3 bases are TGTGCCTGGAGTCGGGAGACCCAGTACTTC. It specifies CAWSRETQYF.

V is TRBV24-1 and J is TRBJ2-3, with 7 bases aligning to TRBD1. The V and J ends lost 5 bases and 8 bases, in that order; junction bases with no gene match: 3. The germline CDR1 and CDR2 sequences are KGHDR and SFDVKD. This CDR3 has 12 amino acids. The CDR3 nucleotides read TGTGCCACCAGTGGCCCAGGGGGTACGCAGTATTTT. Its translation: CATSGPGGTQYF.

This clone has a count of ten or more. This sequence joins TRBV27 and TRBJ1-5, with D tentatively TRBD1 (6 bases). V was trimmed by 8 bases and J by 3 bases, leaving 11 bases between them. In germline, CDR1 is MNHEY, CDR2 SMNVEV (reference sequence). This CDR3 has 13 amino acids. Here the CDR3 reads CASSDRPNQPQHF. The CDR3 DNA is TGTGCCAGCTCGGACAGACCCAATCAGCCCCAGCATTTT.

The genes are TRBV5-1 and TRBJ2-2, with D possibly being TRBD2 (6 bases). This CDR3 is built from 15 residues. V was pared by 1 base and J by 3 bases, with 10 bases between. The V gene's germline CDR1 is SGHRS and CDR2 YFSETQ. CDR3 nucleotide sequence: TGCGCCAGCAGCTTGCCCGGACTACACACCGGGGAGCTGTTTTTT. Its protein is CASSLPGLHTGELFF.

The V gene is TRBV7-8, the J gene TRBJ2-7; 7 bases align to TRBD1. The CDR3 extends over 16 amino acids. Germline CDR1 SGHVS, CDR2 FQNEAQ. Germline trimming cut 1 base from V and 0 bases from J; bases unmatched to any gene: 6. CDR3 in DNA: TGTGCCAGCAGCTTAGGTGCGACAGGGAGCTCCTACGAGCAGTACTTC. Protein: CASSLGATGSSYEQYF.

As DNA, the CDR3 is TGCAGCGTTCCGGGTCCCAGCTCCTACAATGAGCAGTTCTTC. It yields the protein CSVPGPSSYNEQFF. The J gene is TRBJ2-1, the V gene TRBV29-1; D gene uncertain. Deletions cut 5 bases from V and 0 bases from J, with 11 bases between. The CDR3 sequence is 14 residues long. Germline CDR1 is SQVTM and CDR2 is ANQGSEA.

V gene TRBV7-2 combines with J gene TRBJ1-5; 8 nucleotides match TRBD1. CDR3 length: 14 amino acids. J was trimmed by 7 bases and V by 5 bases; bases with no gene match: 7. The V gene's germline CDR1 is SGHTA and CDR2 FQGNSA. The CDR3 loop reads CASSQRQGRQPQHF. CDR3 coding DNA: TGTGCCAGCAGCCAAAGACAGGGGAGACAGCCCCAGCATTTT.

V usage is TRBV28 and J usage is TRBJ1-6; 8 bases fit TRBD1. Trimming removed 2 bases from V and 9 bases from J; junction bases left unmatched: 15. CDR3 size: 18 residues. CDR1 and CDR2 (germline): MDHEN, SYDVKM. The CDR3 region has the DNA TGTGCCAGCAGTTTAGGGCGACAGGGGATTATAGTTAGTTCACCCCTCCACTTT. This gives the protein CASSLGRQGIIVSSPLHF.

The V and J genes are TRBV5-5 and TRBJ1-2, with D possibly matching TRBD1 (5 bases). Trimming shortened V by 4 bases and J by 1 base, and 23 bases separated the two germline ends. The CDR3 runs to 18 residues. Germline V gene data show CDR1 as SGHKS and CDR2 as YYEKEE (reference sequence). The CDR3 spells CASSLNRPGTQVNYGYTF. DNA for the CDR3: TGTGCCAGCAGCCTAAACCGCCCAGGGACTCAGGTTAACTATGGCTACACCTTC. Drawing the rest from reference TRBV5-5 and TRBJ1-2, the complete variable domain is DAGVTQSPTHLIKTRGQQVTLRCSPISGHKSVSWYQQVLGQGPQFIFQYYEKEERGRGNFPDRFSARQFPNYSSELNVNALLLGDSALYLCASSLNRPGTQVNYGYTFGSGTRLTVV.

This chain uses TRBV14 with TRBJ2-1, with 9 nucleotides matching TRBD1. The CDR3 is 17 amino acids. Trimming removed 1 base from V and 8 bases from J; junction bases left unmatched: 12. The germline gives CDR1 SGHDN, CDR2 FVKESK. CDR3 loop: CASSQVAWDRVVYEQFF. Written as DNA, the CDR3 is TGTGCCAGCAGCCAAGTAGCTTGGGACAGGGTAGTATATGAGCAGTTCTTC.

The chain uses TRBV7-8 and TRBJ2-3; D remains unclear. Trimming pared 3 bases from V and 3 bases from J, leaving 7 bases between. This CDR3 has 13 residues. CDR1 and CDR2 from the germline V gene are SGHVS and FQNEAQ. The CDR3 reads CASSLERTDTQYF. In DNA form, the CDR3 reads TGTGCCAGCAGCTTGGAGCGAACAGATACGCAGTATTTT.

The chain is built from TRBV18 and TRBJ1-2; 10 bases align to TRBD1. The CDR3 length is 14 residues. Germline CDR1 is KGHSH and CDR2 is LQKENI. V lost 6 bases to trimming and J lost 4 bases; unmatched junction nucleotides: 5. CDR3 residues: CASSSGDRGYGYTF. In nucleotides, the CDR3 is TGTGCCAGCTCTTCCGGGGACAGGGGCTATGGCTACACCTTC.

The chain employs TRBV28 and TRBJ2-7, with unresolved D. Per germline, CDR1 MDHEN and CDR2 SYDVKM. The CDR3 is 11 amino acids. V shed 7 bases and J shed 1 base, with 5 bases lying between them. CDR3 sequence: CASKKSYEQYF. The CDR3 nucleotides read TGTGCCAGCAAGAAATCCTACGAGCAGTACTTC.

The CDR3 loop reads CATESSQGTDTQYF. In nucleotides, the CDR3 is TGTGCCACCGAATCCTCCCAGGGCACAGATACGCAGTATTTT. The V gene is TRBV10-3, the J gene TRBJ2-3; D unclear. Trimming cost V 10 bases and J 1 base, with 15 bases left between them. Germline CDR1 reads ENHRY; CDR2 reads SYGVKD. This CDR3 is 14 amino acids long.

DNA of the CDR3: TGTGCCAGCAGCCGAGGGGGGAGCCTCGACAATGAGCAGTTCTTC. Translation: CASSRGGSLDNEQFF. The genes are TRBV11-3 and TRBJ2-1; possibly TRBD1 or TRBD2 for D (6 bases each). V lost 5 bases, J lost 5 bases, and 16 bases lay in between. CDR1 SGHNT and CDR2 YENEEA come from the germline V gene. The CDR3 totals 15 residues.

The chain links TRBV7-9 to TRBJ2-1; no firm D call. CDR1 and CDR2 (germline): SEHNR, FQNEAQ (reference sequence). Trimming shortened V by 2 bases and J by 5 bases, and 13 bases separated the two germline ends. The CDR3 totals 15 residues. The CDR3 DNA is TGTGCCAGCAGCTTAAAGGCTGGATACAACAATGAGCAGTTCTTC. It codes for CASSLKAGYNNEQFF.

CDR3 bases: TGTGCCAGCAGTCCCCGGGAGGCGGGTGCTCTAGCCAAAAACATTCAGTACTTC. Translated: CASSPREAGALAKNIQYF. The rearrangement links TRBV27 to TRBJ2-4; TRBD2 aligns across 7 bases. The V segment lost 5 bases and the J segment 0 bases; nucleotides outside the gene matches: 13. This CDR3 is 18 amino acids long. The germline V gene encodes CDR1 MNHEY and CDR2 SMNVEV (reference sequence).

CDR3 sequence reads: CASSGQGVGSEAFF. The CDR3, as DNA: TGTGCCAGCAGCGGACAGGGGGTTGGCTCTGAAGCTTTCTTT. This sequence joins TRBV7-2 and TRBJ1-1, with 10 bases lining up with TRBD1. CDR1 SGHTA and CDR2 FQGNSA come from the germline V gene. The CDR3 is 14 amino acids. The V gene end was trimmed by 5 bases and the J gene end by 6 bases; junction bases not matched to a gene: 6.

J is TRBJ2-1 and V is TRBV24-1, with D perhaps matching TRBD1 (5 bases). Germline assignment: CDR1 KGHDR and CDR2 SFDVKD. The CDR3 length is 13 residues. The V gene lost 4 bases and the J gene lost 4 bases, with 7 bases spanning the gap. The CDR3 spells CATSEAGYNEQFF. The DNA of the CDR3 is TGTGCCACCAGTGAGGCAGGGTACAATGAGCAGTTCTTC.

This rearrangement joins TRBV9 to TRBJ1-6, with unresolved D. This CDR3 has 13 amino acids. The germline V and J ends were trimmed by 3 bases and 7 bases, with 8 bases remaining between them. The germline V gene has CDR1 SGDLS and CDR2 YYNGEE. The CDR3 loop reads CASSALQNSPLHF. CDR3 in DNA: TGTGCCAGCAGCGCCCTCCAGAATTCACCCCTCCACTTT.